This T cell receptor beta chain was captured in a study of CD8+ T cells in alopecia areata. Following RNA extraction, reverse transcription yielded cDNA that acted as the sequencing template. Sequencing was performed with immunoSEQ multiplex PCR; in TCRdb, only in-frame clones are kept and a portion is missing. The sample has about 140,000 clones; about 85% are singletons. Study-wide results and caveats: Scalp clonality decreased significantly with tofacitinib, and so did expanded CD8+ clones among the top 100. An increase in clonality over normal scalp was evident in lesional scalp, especially alopecia totalis/universalis.

Treatment in this sample: oral pan-JAK inhibitor, 5-10 mg twice daily. CDR1 and CDR2 (germline): SQVTM, ANQGSEA. The length of the CDR3 is 15 residues. The sample holds one count of this clone. What it binds is not known. At one end, the junction sequence differs from germline, possibly due to a read error. The sample holds other DNA sequences that translate to the same CDR3. The specimen comprised CD8+ T cells sorted from blood, sampled at week 4, from a patient treated with tofacitinib. The chain recombines TRBV29-1 with TRBJ2-3, with D possibly matching TRBD1 (6 bases). This clonotype originated in a human donor with alopecia areata. The CDR3 loop is CSVDTPGDHTDTQYF. The CDR3 nucleotides are TGCAGCGTTGATACGCCAGGGGACCACACAGATACGCAGTACTTT.